These T cell receptor beta chains were read from a single sample in a study of blood T cell repertoires in COVID-19. Data came from immunoSEQ multiplex PCR; TCRdb stores just in-frame clones and leaves some out. Among 300,000 to 350,000 clones listed, under 95% were seen once. The source material was peripheral blood. All receptors come from a woman between 18 and 29 years old who had recovered from COVID-19. Each CDR3 is given with its conserved first and last residue. The D gene is left open where the match is weak. Some rows mark clone size as missing; the rest say once, few, many or name a class of expanded clone.

v_gene: TRBV4-3; j_gene: TRBJ2-1; d_gene: -; abundance: -; CDR3aa: CASSQEYSRYNEQFF; CDR3nt: TGCGCCAGCAGCCAAGAGTACTCGCGATACAATGAGCAGTTCTTC
v_gene: TRBV19; j_gene: TRBJ1-1; d_gene: TRBD1; abundance: -; CDR3aa: CASSLDRVHEAFF; CDR3nt: TGTGCCAGTAGTTTGGACAGGGTCCACGAAGCTTTCTTT
v_gene: TRBV19; j_gene: TRBJ2-2; d_gene: -; abundance: -; CDR3aa: CASSIPPGSGELFF; CDR3nt: TGTGCCAGTAGCATCCCGCCAGGGTCCGGGGAGCTGTTTTTT
v_gene: TRBV9; j_gene: TRBJ2-1; d_gene: TRBD2; abundance: -; CDR3aa: CASSGPVAGLKYNEQFF; CDR3nt: TGTGCCAGCAGCGGTCCGGTAGCGGGGCTGAAATACAATGAGCAGTTCTTC
v_gene: TRBV4-3; j_gene: TRBJ1-1; d_gene: -; abundance: -; CDR3aa: CASSQDQGYRIAAFF; CDR3nt: TGCGCCAGCAGCCAAGACCAGGGGTATCGAATAGCAGCTTTCTTT
v_gene: TRBV6-5; j_gene: TRBJ1-1; d_gene: TRBD1; abundance: -; CDR3aa: CASSYSRGTEAFF; CDR3nt: TGTGCCAGCAGTTACTCCAGGGGGACTGAAGCTTTCTTT
v_gene: TRBV7-2; j_gene: TRBJ1-2; d_gene: -; abundance: -; CDR3aa: CASSVDTYYGYTF; CDR3nt: TGTGCCAGCAGCGTAGACACATACTATGGCTACACCTTC
v_gene: TRBV7-9; j_gene: TRBJ1-1; d_gene: -; abundance: few; CDR3aa: CASSKQENTEAFF; CDR3nt: TGTGCCAGCAGCAAACAGGAGAACACTGAAGCTTTCTTT
v_gene: TRBV6-5; j_gene: TRBJ2-2; d_gene: -; abundance: -; CDR3aa: CASSSFISGELFF; CDR3nt: TGTGCCAGCAGTTCCTTTATTTCCGGGGAGCTGTTTTTT
v_gene: TRBV7-9; j_gene: TRBJ1-1; d_gene: TRBD1; abundance: few; CDR3aa: CASKVTGAGTEAFF; CDR3nt: TGTGCCAGCAAAGTAACAGGGGCGGGAACTGAAGCTTTCTTT
v_gene: TRBV9; j_gene: TRBJ1-1; d_gene: -; abundance: -; CDR3aa: CASSVLMGGMNTEAFF; CDR3nt: TGTGCCAGCAGCGTATTGATGGGAGGGATGAACACTGAGGCTTTCTTT
v_gene: TRBV5-1; j_gene: TRBJ1-2; d_gene: TRBD1; abundance: -; CDR3aa: CASSIGQGSGYTF; CDR3nt: TGCGCCAGCAGCATCGGACAGGGCTCTGGCTACACCTTC
v_gene: TRBV5-4; j_gene: TRBJ2-1; d_gene: TRBD1; abundance: -; CDR3aa: CASSPPRGSYNEQFF; CDR3nt: TGTGCCAGCAGCCCCCCCAGGGGGAGCTACAATGAGCAGTTCTTC
v_gene: TRBV9; j_gene: TRBJ2-3; d_gene: -; abundance: -; CDR3aa: CASSVSAGDTQYF; CDR3nt: TGTGCCAGCAGCGTGTCCGCAGGGGATACGCAGTATTTT
v_gene: TRBV5-6; j_gene: TRBJ1-1; d_gene: TRBD1; abundance: -; CDR3aa: CASSGRAGQANTEAFF; CDR3nt: TGTGCCAGCAGCGGGAGGGCGGGACAGGCCAACACTGAAGCTTTCTTT
v_gene: TRBV5-4; j_gene: TRBJ2-5; d_gene: -; abundance: -; CDR3aa: CASSLRHGGIQETQYF; CDR3nt: TGTGCCAGCAGCTTGCGCCATGGCGGGATTCAAGAGACCCAGTACTTC
v_gene: TRBV24-1; j_gene: TRBJ1-5; d_gene: -; abundance: -; CDR3aa: CATSKQSNQPQHF; CDR3nt: TGTGCCACCAGTAAACAGAGCAATCAGCCCCAGCATTTT
v_gene: TRBV19; j_gene: TRBJ1-2; d_gene: -; abundance: -; CDR3aa: CASSTLIVYGYTF; CDR3nt: TGTGCCAGTAGTACCCTGATAGTCTATGGCTACACCTTC
v_gene: TRBV5-1; j_gene: TRBJ2-1; d_gene: -; abundance: -; CDR3aa: CAREYPHYNEQFF; CDR3nt: TGCGCCAGGGAGTACCCCCACTACAATGAGCAGTTCTTC
v_gene: TRBV5-1; j_gene: TRBJ2-2; d_gene: -; abundance: -; CDR3aa: CASGPRGSNTGELFF; CDR3nt: TGCGCCAGCGGACCCCGCGGGTCGAACACCGGGGAGCTGTTTTTT
v_gene: TRBV27; j_gene: TRBJ1-6; d_gene: TRBD1; abundance: -; CDR3aa: CASSREGASNSPLHF; CDR3nt: TGTGCCAGCAGCCGGGAGGGGGCGAGTAATTCACCCCTCCACTTT
v_gene: TRBV9; j_gene: TRBJ2-5; d_gene: TRBD1; abundance: once; CDR3aa: CASSVFRGQGMETQYF; CDR3nt: TGTGCCAGCAGCGTGTTTCGAGGACAGGGGATGGAGACCCAGTACTTC
v_gene: TRBV9; j_gene: TRBJ2-5; d_gene: -; abundance: -; CDR3aa: CASSVVLGGTQYF; CDR3nt: TGTGCCAGCAGCGTAGTACTCGGGGGGACCCAGTACTTC
v_gene: TRBV5-8; j_gene: TRBJ2-2; d_gene: -; abundance: -; CDR3aa: CASSLARARRLGELFF; CDR3nt: TGTGCCAGCAGCTTGGCCCGGGCCCGGAGGCTCGGGGAGCTGTTTTTT
v_gene: TRBV10-2; j_gene: TRBJ1-1; d_gene: -; abundance: -; CDR3aa: CASRVTDINTEAFF; CDR3nt: TGCGCCAGCAGGGTGACAGATATAAACACTGAAGCTTTCTTT
v_gene: TRBV23-1; j_gene: TRBJ2-5; d_gene: -; abundance: -; CDR3aa: CASSQSKSPGGQETQYF; CDR3nt: TGCGCCAGCAGTCAATCGAAGTCCCCAGGGGGGCAAGAGACCCAGTACTTC
v_gene: TRBV19; j_gene: TRBJ1-1; d_gene: -; abundance: -; CDR3aa: CASSIGRGVNTEAFF; CDR3nt: TGTGCCAGTAGTATAGGGAGGGGTGTGAACACTGAAGCTTTCTTT
v_gene: TRBV15; j_gene: TRBJ1-2; d_gene: TRBD1; abundance: -; CDR3aa: CATSGGQGAGSNYGYTF; CDR3nt: TGTGCCACCAGCGGGGGACAGGGGGCAGGGTCTAACTATGGCTACACCTTC
v_gene: TRBV6-5; j_gene: TRBJ2-1; d_gene: -; abundance: many; CDR3aa: CASRRGDSSYNEQFF; CDR3nt: TGTGCCAGCAGACGTGGTGATAGCTCCTACAATGAGCAGTTCTTC
v_gene: TRBV10-2; j_gene: TRBJ1-2; d_gene: TRBD1; abundance: -; CDR3aa: CASTQGAGYGYTF; CDR3nt: TGCGCCAGCACACAGGGGGCAGGCTATGGCTACACCTTC
v_gene: TRBV29-1; j_gene: TRBJ1-3; d_gene: TRBD1; abundance: -; CDR3aa: CSGGTGGNTIYF; CDR3nt: TGCAGCGGTGGGACAGGTGGAAACACCATATATTTT
v_gene: TRBV11-3; j_gene: TRBJ2-3; d_gene: TRBD1; abundance: -; CDR3aa: CASSPDRATDTQYF; CDR3nt: TGTGCCAGCAGCCCGGACAGGGCAACAGATACGCAGTATTTT
v_gene: TRBV5-1; j_gene: TRBJ2-2; d_gene: TRBD2; abundance: -; CDR3aa: CASSLGVAGGLNTGELFF; CDR3nt: TGCGCCAGCAGCTTGGGAGTAGCGGGAGGCCTTAACACCGGGGAGCTGTTTTTT
v_gene: TRBV10-3; j_gene: TRBJ1-1; d_gene: -; abundance: -; CDR3aa: CAISDPPGGQRPGTEAFF; CDR3nt: TGTGCCATCAGTGACCCGCCGGGAGGGCAGCGGCCCGGGACTGAAGCTTTCTTT
v_gene: TRBV24-1; j_gene: TRBJ1-2; d_gene: -; abundance: -; CDR3aa: CATSDPKTGDYGYTF; CDR3nt: TGTGCCACCAGTGACCCGAAGACAGGTGACTATGGCTACACCTTC
v_gene: TRBV9; j_gene: TRBJ1-3; d_gene: -; abundance: -; CDR3aa: CASSGSADTIYF; CDR3nt: TGTGCCAGCAGCGGATCCGCGGACACCATATATTTT
v_gene: TRBV10-3; j_gene: TRBJ1-2; d_gene: TRBD1; abundance: -; CDR3aa: CAISPERDSGYTF; CDR3nt: TGTGCCATCAGTCCAGAGAGGGACAGCGGCTACACCTTC
v_gene: TRBV5-1; j_gene: TRBJ2-3; d_gene: TRBD2; abundance: -; CDR3aa: CASSAQGGRTDTQYF; CDR3nt: TGCGCCAGCAGCGCCCAGGGAGGGAGGACAGATACGCAGTATTTT
v_gene: TRBV19; j_gene: TRBJ2-1; d_gene: TRBD2; abundance: -; CDR3aa: CASSTLAVGEQFF; CDR3nt: TGTGCCAGTAGTACGCTAGCGGTAGGTGAGCAGTTCTTC
v_gene: TRBV14; j_gene: TRBJ2-1; d_gene: -; abundance: -; CDR3aa: CASSQVNNEQFF; CDR3nt: TGTGCCAGCAGCCAAGTTAACAATGAGCAGTTCTTC
v_gene: TRBV11-2; j_gene: TRBJ2-1; d_gene: TRBD2; abundance: -; CDR3aa: CASSPGTSGSSVNEQFF; CDR3nt: TGTGCCAGCAGCCCGGGGACTAGCGGAAGTTCGGTCAATGAGCAGTTCTTC
v_gene: TRBV10-3; j_gene: TRBJ1-2; d_gene: TRBD1; abundance: -; CDR3aa: CAIRIQQGASGYTF; CDR3nt: TGTGCCATCAGAATACAACAGGGGGCTAGTGGCTACACCTTC
v_gene: TRBV9; j_gene: TRBJ1-2; d_gene: -; abundance: -; CDR3aa: CASSHVAGLGYTF; CDR3nt: TGTGCCAGCAGTCACGTGGCGGGGTTAGGCTACACCTTC
v_gene: TRBV19; j_gene: TRBJ2-1; d_gene: TRBD2; abundance: -; CDR3aa: CASSIAEAGATYNEQFF; CDR3nt: TGTGCCAGTAGTATAGCGGAAGCGGGAGCGACGTACAATGAGCAGTTCTTC
v_gene: TRBV9; j_gene: TRBJ1-1; d_gene: -; abundance: -; CDR3aa: CASSVAATRGPRTEAFF; CDR3nt: TGTGCCAGCAGCGTAGCGGCTACCAGGGGCCCCCGGACTGAAGCTTTCTTT
v_gene: TRBV5-1; j_gene: TRBJ1-1; d_gene: -; abundance: once; CDR3aa: CASSLSGMNTEAFF; CDR3nt: TGCGCCAGCAGCTTGAGCGGGATGAACACTGAAGCTTTCTTT
v_gene: TRBV10-3; j_gene: TRBJ1-6; d_gene: TRBD1; abundance: -; CDR3aa: CAGQGTGNSPLHF; CDR3nt: TGTGCCGGACAAGGGACAGGGAATTCACCCCTCCACTTT
v_gene: TRBV6-6; j_gene: TRBJ1-6; d_gene: -; abundance: -; CDR3aa: CASSHGSPLHF; CDR3nt: TGTGCCAGCAGCCACGGTTCACCCCTCCACTTT
v_gene: TRBV7-2; j_gene: TRBJ2-2; d_gene: -; abundance: -; CDR3aa: CASSSVAYSDGELFF; CDR3nt: TGTGCCAGCAGCTCCGTAGCGTATTCGGACGGGGAGCTGTTTTTT
v_gene: TRBV6-1; j_gene: TRBJ2-3; d_gene: -; abundance: few; CDR3aa: CASSDAGSARDTQYF; CDR3nt: TGTGCCAGCAGTGATGCCGGGTCTGCTAGAGATACGCAGTATTTT
v_gene: TRBV7-6; j_gene: TRBJ1-3; d_gene: -; abundance: few; CDR3aa: CASSFRPLGATGNTIYF; CDR3nt: TGTGCCAGCAGCTTCCGACCTTTGGGGGCTACTGGAAACACCATATATTTT
v_gene: TRBV7-9; j_gene: TRBJ2-1; d_gene: -; abundance: -; CDR3aa: CASSFGGFEQFF; CDR3nt: TGTGCCAGCAGCTTCGGCGGCTTTGAGCAGTTCTTC
v_gene: TRBV18; j_gene: TRBJ1-3; d_gene: -; abundance: -; CDR3aa: CASSPLTGGSSGNTIYF; CDR3nt: TGTGCCAGCTCACCCCTCACCGGCGGGAGCTCTGGAAACACCATATATTTT
v_gene: TRBV6-2/TRBV6-3; j_gene: TRBJ2-3; d_gene: -; abundance: -; CDR3aa: CASSRTTSTDTQYF; CDR3nt: TGTGCCAGCAGCAGGACTACCAGCACAGATACGCAGTATTTT
v_gene: TRBV18; j_gene: TRBJ1-1; d_gene: -; abundance: few; CDR3aa: CASSPLYGEGGTEAFF; CDR3nt: TGTGCCAGCTCACCATTGTACGGGGAAGGAGGCACTGAAGCTTTCTTT